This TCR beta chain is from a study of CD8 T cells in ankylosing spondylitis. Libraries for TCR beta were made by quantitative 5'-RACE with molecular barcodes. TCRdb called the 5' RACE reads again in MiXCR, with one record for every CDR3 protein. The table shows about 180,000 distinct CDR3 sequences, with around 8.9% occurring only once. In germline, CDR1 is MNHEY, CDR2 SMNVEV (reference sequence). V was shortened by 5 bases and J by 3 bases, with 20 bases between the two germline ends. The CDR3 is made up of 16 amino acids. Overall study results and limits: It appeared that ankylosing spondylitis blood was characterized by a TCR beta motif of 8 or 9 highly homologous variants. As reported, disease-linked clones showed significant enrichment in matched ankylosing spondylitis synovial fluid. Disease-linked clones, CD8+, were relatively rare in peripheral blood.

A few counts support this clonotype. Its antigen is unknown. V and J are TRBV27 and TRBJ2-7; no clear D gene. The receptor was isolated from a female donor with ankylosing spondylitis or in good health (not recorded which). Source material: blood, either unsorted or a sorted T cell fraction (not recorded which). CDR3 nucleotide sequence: TGTGCCAGCAGTCCCCGTGGTCTGGACGGTAACTACGAGCAGTACTTC. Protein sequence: CASSPRGLDGNYEQYF.